The entry below gives a single T cell receptor beta chain sequence along with its context. The antigen remains undetermined. These data come from a study of vaccination and CD4 T cells after COVID-19. Study-level background: The peptides that stimulated the cells were overlapping spike peptides from SARS-CoV-2, HCoV-NL63, HCoV-OC43 and HCoV-229E.

General observations from the study: Spike mono-reactivity was evident in 304 of the 307 vaccine-specific clones derived from convalescent patients. SARS-CoV-2-reactive clonotypes rose nonsignificantly, with the median going from about 20 to 38.

Indicated treatment: approximately nine-day PBMC culture with coronavirus spike peptide pools or control peptides (ViraFEST assay). The CDR3 totals 13 residues. Trimming removed 5 bases from V and 7 bases from J, with 12 bases in between. The germline CDR1 and CDR2 sequences are SEHNR and FQNEAQ (reference sequence). Scientists ran DNA taken from cultured CD4+ T cells through the Oncomine TCR Beta short-read assay for sequencing. Genomic DNA extraction was carried out from cultured CD4+ T cells. TCRdb reprocessed the PCR reads via MiXCR and lists one record per CDR3 protein. Of approximately 9,600 distinct CDR3 sequences in the sample, around a third were seen once.

The V and J genes are TRBV7-9 and TRBJ2-1; no clear D. This clonotype was obtained from a human donor who had recovered from COVID-19. The input for sequencing was CD4+ T cells from blood, cultured in vitro, taken after SARS-CoV-2 vaccination. The DNA of the CDR3 is TGTGCCAGCAGCCCACCGCAGTTGAATGAGCAGTTCTTC. Translation: CASSPPQLNEQFF.